Listed here are 13 T cell receptor beta chains from one sample, sequenced in a study of blood T cell repertoires in COVID-19. Sequenced by immunoSEQ multiplex PCR; TCRdb stores in-frame clones only, minus some. In the table there are around 250,000 clones, roughly 88% of which are singletons. Sequencing was carried out using PBMCs or T cells enriched from blood (not recorded which). Receptor source: a woman aged 40-49 years who had been exposed to COVID-19.

This clone occurred once. The J gene is TRBJ2-6, the V gene TRBV30, with 10 nucleotides matching TRBD1. Trimming took 5 bases from V and 0 from J; bases not matched to a gene: 10. CDR1 GTSNPN and CDR2 SVGIG come from the germline V gene (reference sequence). CDR3 length equals 18 residues. The CDR3 DNA reads TGTGCCTGGGCGGACGGGACAGGGGTGTACTCTGGGGCCAACGTCCTGACTTTC. Translation: CAWADGTGVYSGANVLTF.

This sequence joins TRBV29-1 and TRBJ2-5; possibly TRBD1 for D (5 bases). The ends were cut back, 4 bases at V and 3 bases at J, with 12 bases in the middle. The CDR3 runs 13 residues. The germline V gene encodes CDR1 SQVTM and CDR2 ANQGSEA. The CDR3: CSVGPTGKETQYF. CDR3 sequence (DNA): TGCAGCGTTGGTCCCACAGGAAAAGAGACCCAGTACTTC.

This rearrangement joins TRBV9 to TRBJ2-5; 16 bases agree with TRBD2. V shed 4 bases, J shed 4 bases, and the junction held 10 bases outside the gene matches. Germline V lookup: CDR1 SGDLS, CDR2 YYNGEE. CDR3 size: 18 residues. CDR3 sequence: CASSTGTSGRAKIETQYF. CDR3 coding DNA: TGTGCCAGCAGCACCGGGACTAGCGGGAGGGCGAAGATAGAGACCCAGTACTTC.

The rearrangement uses TRBV19 and TRBJ1-1; D gene ambiguous. This CDR3 region has 14 residues. Germline V lookup: CDR1 LNHDA, CDR2 SQIVND (reference sequence). Between the trimmed V and J ends, which lost 5 bases and 4 bases, there was a span of 14 bases. For the CDR3, the DNA is TGTGCCAGTAGTCCCTCCTCGACAACCACTGAAGCTTTCTTT. It translates to CASSPSSTTTEAFF.

The chain is built from TRBV4-1 and TRBJ2-3; 12 bases are a match to TRBD2. CDR1 is MGHRA, CDR2 YSYEKL, per germline. V gave up 1 base and J gave up 2 bases; unmatched junction bases: 10. The CDR3 length is 19 residues. The chain's CDR3 is CASSQVASGRALITDTQYF. The CDR3 DNA reads TGCGCCAGCAGCCAAGTCGCTAGCGGGAGGGCCTTAATCACAGATACGCAGTATTTT.

This clone was detected once. J is TRBJ2-7 and V is TRBV6-1; 10 nucleotides agree with TRBD1. Germline CDR1 and CDR2: MNHNS and SASEGT. The CDR3 runs 17 residues. The V and J ends lost 1 base and 2 bases, in that order; junction bases with no gene match: 8. CDR3 DNA sequence: TGTGCCAGCAGTGAAGATGGGCGGACAGGGGGGGCCTACGAGCAGTACTTC. Amino acids: CASSEDGRTGGAYEQYF.

This chain links TRBV25-1 with TRBJ2-1; D gene uncertain. From germline, CDR1 is MGHDK and CDR2 SYGVNS. The V and J ends lost 6 bases and 1 base respectively, with 10 bases between them. This CDR3 spans 14 amino acids. The CDR3 region is CASRESGSYNEQFF. DNA of the CDR3: TGTGCCAGCAGGGAGTCCGGATCCTACAATGAGCAGTTCTTC.

This chain connects TRBV4-1 to TRBJ2-6; D ambiguous. Germline V gene data show CDR1 as MGHRA and CDR2 as YSYEKL. This CDR3 comprises 18 residues. Trimming shortened V by 3 bases and J by 0 bases, and 15 bases separated the two germline ends. This CDR3 is CASSHAELRFSGANVLTF. The CDR3, as DNA: TGCGCCAGCAGCCATGCTGAACTACGGTTCTCTGGGGCCAACGTCCTGACTTTC.

The chain joins TRBV7-2 to TRBJ1-3; 7 bases are shared with TRBD1. CDR3 length equals 16 residues. Germline assignment: CDR1 SGHTA and CDR2 FQGNSA. Trimming removed 1 base from V and 1 base from J; junction bases left unmatched: 4. The CDR3 sequence: CASSLGRGRSGNTIYF. The CDR3 nucleotides are TGTGCCAGCAGCTTAGGCAGGGGGAGATCTGGAAACACCATATATTTT.

The chain carries TRBV7-9 and TRBJ2-5, with a possible D match to TRBD1 (6 bases). Germline CDR1 reads SEHNR; CDR2 reads FQNEAQ (reference sequence). V lost 5 bases and J 1 base, leaving 14 bases between the germline ends. CDR3 length: 15 amino acids. CDR3 coding DNA: TGTGCCAGCAGCCAGATTACAGGGTCCCAAGAGACCCAGTACTTC. This gives the protein CASSQITGSQETQYF.

V gene TRBV6-1 combines with J gene TRBJ1-4; possibly TRBD1 for D (6 bases). CDR1 is MNHNS and CDR2 is SASEGT in the germline V gene. The CDR3 runs to 17 residues. The germline V and J ends were trimmed by 3 bases and 2 bases, with 16 bases remaining between them. CDR3 sequence (DNA): TGTGCCAGCAGTGACTTTCAGGGGTATTTGACTAATGAAAAACTGTTTTTT. It yields the protein CASSDFQGYLTNEKLFF.

The rearrangement links TRBV4-3 to TRBJ2-1, with no clear D. This CDR3 has 14 amino acids. V gave up 3 bases and J gave up 7 bases, with 13 bases separating them. Germline loops: CDR1 LGHNA, CDR2 YSLEER. CDR3: CASSHGLGPNEQFF. The CDR3 DNA sequence: TGCGCCAGCAGCCACGGTCTGGGCCCTAATGAGCAGTTCTTC.

A single count supports this clone. Other nucleotide sequences from this sample produce the same CDR3. This chain connects TRBV5-1 to TRBJ2-5, with TRBD1 matching over 8 bases. Unmatched junction bases numbered 0, after V lost 0 bases and J lost 5 bases. This CDR3 comprises 13 residues. From germline, CDR1 is SGHRS and CDR2 YFSETQ. The CDR3 sequence: CASSLAGGETQYF. The CDR3 DNA reads as TGCGCCAGCAGCTTGGCAGGGGGCGAGACCCAGTACTTC.